This T cell receptor (beta chain) was sequenced during a study of cytomegalovirus exposure and HLA in healthy donors. Study results and caveats: When a later analysis compared HLA-associated TCR beta chains with equally common others, the HLA-associated chains turned out to be more clonally expanded and to have lower generation probabilities. TCR beta sequences reportedly predicted the HLA-A and HLA-B alleles of most subjects accurately. Several of the most significant clusters appeared, in a later analysis, to be linked to common viral pathogens. The authors excluded some V segments, including TRBV6-2 and TRBV6-3, as indistinguishable.

This clone has only a few counts. Antigen specificity is unknown. Trimming left V 2 bases short and J 0 bases short, with 8 bases between. The CDR3 contains 14 residues. Germline V gives CDR1 GTSNPN, CDR2 SVGIG (reference sequence). PCR involved 60 Vbeta and 13 Jbeta primers. Produced via immunoSEQ multiplex PCR; TCRdb's table is partial and in-frame only. The profile shows more than 110,000 clones, 70% to 80% of them singletons. This clonotype was obtained from a woman between 50 and 59 years old in good health and CMV-seronegative. The chain has TRBV30 and TRBJ1-3, with D perhaps TRBD1 (5 bases). Sequenced material: PBMCs. The CDR3 DNA follows: TGTGCCTGGAGTCAGGGCGTCTCTGGAAACACCATATATTTT. It is translated as CAWSQGVSGNTIYF.